This TCR beta chain was captured by sequencing in a study of persistence of HIV-infected CD4 T cells. Lysates of CMV-infected fibroblasts at around 9.1 ug/mL stimulated these cells. CD4+ T cells upregulating both CD40 ligand and CD69 were sorted as responding cells. The libraries were made with immunoSEQ version 4 in survey mode. TCRdb's table, derived via immunoSEQ multiplex PCR, lists solely in-frame clones and lacks some. This table holds a few thousand clones, 64% found once. Notes on this clone: What it binds is unknown.

The germline CDR1 and CDR2 sequences are MDHEN and SYDVKM. Trimming cost V 7 bases and J 7 bases; bases outside gene matches: 5. The CDR3 has 12 residues. The source was CD4+ T cells sorted from PBMCs after approximately 19-hour stimulation, collected from a patient who received antiretroviral therapy. The sequence derives from an adult man with HIV who was CMV-seropositive. V usage is TRBV28 and J usage is TRBJ1-1; 8 nucleotides align to TRBD1. The CDR3 sequence is CASTETGDEAFF. Written as DNA, the CDR3 is TGTGCCAGCACCGAGACAGGGGATGAAGCTTTCTTT.